This is a list of T cell receptor beta chains from one sample in a study of circulating and synovial CD4+ cells in juvenile arthritis. TCRdb's copy holds only in-frame clones and misses some; the assay was immunoSEQ multiplex PCR. The sample consists of about 36,000 clones, just under 95% of them appearing once. Sequences were obtained from CD4+ T cells from blood. Source of these receptors: a human donor with juvenile idiopathic arthritis. Each CDR3 is given with its conserved first and last residue. The D gene is left open where the match is weak. Size is stated for part of the rows, as once, few or many counts, or as a class when the clone is expanded.

TRBJ2-5,.,once,TRBV7-3,TGTGCCAGCAGCTTAACAGGGGGAGAGACCCAGTACTTC,CASSLTGGETQYF
TRBJ2-3,TRBD2,once,TRBV4-1,TGCGCCAGCAGCCAGTCCCCAAGCGGGGGGACCACAGATACGCAGTATTTT,CASSQSPSGGTTDTQYF
TRBJ2-3,.,.,TRBV5-1,TGCGCCAGCAGCTTGGCCGTTACGCAGTATTTT,CASSLAVTQYF
TRBJ1-1,.,once,TRBV7-3,TGTGCCAGCAGCTTAAGAGGATGGGGAGATGGCGGGAACACTGAAGCTTTCTTT,CASSLRGWGDGGNTEAFF
TRBJ2-7,TRBD1,.,TRBV6-1,TGTGCCAGCATCCCCGGGACAGTCTCCTACGAGCAGTACTTC,CASIPGTVSYEQYF
TRBJ1-5,.,once,TRBV27,TGTGCCAGCATACCCCCGCGCGATCTCGTTTCCCAGCATTTT,CASIPPRDLVSQHF
TRBJ2-5,.,.,TRBV7-2,TGTGCCAGCAGCCCCTTTAGGGGGGGACAAGAGACCCAGTACTTC,CASSPFRGGQETQYF
TRBJ2-7,TRBD1,.,TRBV7-2,TGTGCCAGCAGCCCGACAGGGGTCTCCGAGCAGTACTTC,CASSPTGVSEQYF
TRBJ2-7,TRBD1,.,TRBV7-2,TGTGCCAGCAGCCCCCCGGGGGAACCGACAGGGGAGGAGCAGTACTTC,CASSPPGEPTGEEQYF
TRBJ2-7,.,.,TRBV27,TGTGCCAGCAGTGCCCTACAGGATTCCTACGAGCAGTACTTC,CASSALQDSYEQYF
TRBJ2-3,TRBD2,.,TRBV7-3,TGTGCCAGCAGCTTATCTAGCGGGGGGTTGGCAGATACGCAGTATTTT,CASSLSSGGLADTQYF
TRBJ1-1,.,.,TRBV5-1,TGCGCCAGCAGCCCCGCCGGGGGGTACACTGAAGCTTTCTTT,CASSPAGGYTEAFF
TRBJ2-3,.,.,TRBV5-1,TGCGCCAGCAGCTCCCTTCGGGGAAGAACAGATACGCAGTATTTT,CASSSLRGRTDTQYF
TRBJ1-4,.,.,TRBV7-8,TGTGCCAGCAGCTTAGCGGCGGCGGCGTCGGGGGGGGGAAAACTGTTTTTT,CASSLAAAASGGGKLFF
TRBJ2-1,.,once,TRBV19,TGTGCCAGTAGTCTACAGGGATCCGACAATGAGCAGTTCTTC,CASSLQGSDNEQFF
TRBJ2-2,.,.,TRBV7-2,TGTGCCAGCAGCCTGGTGGGGGCAAGCGGGGAGCTGTTTTTT,CASSLVGASGELFF
TRBJ1-2,.,.,TRBV7-2,TGTGCCAGCAGCTTACTTAGGGGGTCCGGTGGCTACACCTTC,CASSLLRGSGGYTF
TRBJ1-2,TRBD1,.,TRBV6-1,TGTGCCAGCAGTACAGGGGGGGGCTACTATGGCTACACCTTC,CASSTGGGYYGYTF
TRBJ2-3,.,.,TRBV5-4,TGTGCCAGCAGCTTGGCCACTAGGCGGGGAGGCACAGATACGCAGTATTTT,CASSLATRRGGTDTQYF
TRBJ2-1,.,.,TRBV18,TGTGCCAGCTCGCCCGGGATCCAGTCAAACAATGAGCAGTTCTTC,CASSPGIQSNNEQFF
TRBJ2-7,.,.,TRBV7-3,TGTGCCAGCAGCTTATGGCGGGGGCCCTACGAGCAGTACTTC,CASSLWRGPYEQYF
TRBJ2-3,TRBD1,.,TRBV7-3,TGTGCCAGCAGCGCCGACAGGGTCACAGATACGCAGTATTTT,CASSADRVTDTQYF
TRBJ2-1,TRBD1,.,TRBV6-5,TGTGCCAGCAGTTACTCGACAGGGATTGAGCAGTTCTTC,CASSYSTGIEQFF